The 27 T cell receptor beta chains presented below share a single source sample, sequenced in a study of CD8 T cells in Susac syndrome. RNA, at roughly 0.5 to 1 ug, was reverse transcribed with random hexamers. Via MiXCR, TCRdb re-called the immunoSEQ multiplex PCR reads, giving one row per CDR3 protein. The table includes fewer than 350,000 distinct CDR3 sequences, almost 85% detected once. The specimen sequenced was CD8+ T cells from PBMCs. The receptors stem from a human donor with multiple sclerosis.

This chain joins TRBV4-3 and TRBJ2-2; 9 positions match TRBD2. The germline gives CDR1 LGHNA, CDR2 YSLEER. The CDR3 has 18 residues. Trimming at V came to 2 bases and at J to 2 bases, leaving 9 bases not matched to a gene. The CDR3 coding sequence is TGCGCCAGCAGCCAAATATACGGACTAGCGTTTAACACCGGGGAGCTGTTTTTT. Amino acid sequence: CASSQIYGLAFNTGELFF.

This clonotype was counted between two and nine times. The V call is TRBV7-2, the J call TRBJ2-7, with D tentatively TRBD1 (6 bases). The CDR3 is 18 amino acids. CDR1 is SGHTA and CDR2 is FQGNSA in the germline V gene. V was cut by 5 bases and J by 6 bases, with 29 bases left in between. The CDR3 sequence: CASSDPSWLLGTLSEQYF. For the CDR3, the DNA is TGTGCCAGCAGCGACCCCTCTTGGCTCTTGGGGACATTGAGCGAGCAGTACTTC. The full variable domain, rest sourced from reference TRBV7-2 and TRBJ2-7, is GAGVSQSPSNKVTEKGKDVELRCDPISGHTALYWYRQSLGQGLEFLIYFQGNSAPDKSGLPSDRFSAERTGGSVSTLTIQRTQQEDSAVYLCASSDPSWLLGTLSEQYFGPGTRLTVT.

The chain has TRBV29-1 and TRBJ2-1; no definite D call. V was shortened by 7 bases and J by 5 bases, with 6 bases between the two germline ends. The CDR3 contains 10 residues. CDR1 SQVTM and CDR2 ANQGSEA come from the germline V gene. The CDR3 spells CSAENNEQFF. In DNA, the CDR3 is TGCAGCGCCGAAAACAATGAGCAGTTCTTC.

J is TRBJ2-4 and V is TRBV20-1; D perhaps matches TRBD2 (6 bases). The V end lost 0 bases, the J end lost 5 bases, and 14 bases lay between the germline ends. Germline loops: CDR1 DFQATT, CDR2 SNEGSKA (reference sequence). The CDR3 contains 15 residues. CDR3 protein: CSARDIGERENIQYF. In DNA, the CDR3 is TGCAGTGCTAGAGATATTGGGGAGCGGGAAAACATTCAGTACTTC.

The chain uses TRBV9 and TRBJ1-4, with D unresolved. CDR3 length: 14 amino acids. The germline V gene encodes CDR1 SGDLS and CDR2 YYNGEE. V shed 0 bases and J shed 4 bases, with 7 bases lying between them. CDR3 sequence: CASSVAGYNEKLFF. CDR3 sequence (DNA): TGTGCCAGCAGCGTAGCCGGATATAATGAAAAACTGTTTTTT. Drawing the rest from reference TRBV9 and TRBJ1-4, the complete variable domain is DSGVTQTPKHLITATGQRVTLRCSPRSGDLSVYWYQQSLDQGLQFLIQYYNGEERAKGNILERFSAQQFPDLHSELNLSSLELGDSALYFCASSVAGYNEKLFFGSGTQLSVL.

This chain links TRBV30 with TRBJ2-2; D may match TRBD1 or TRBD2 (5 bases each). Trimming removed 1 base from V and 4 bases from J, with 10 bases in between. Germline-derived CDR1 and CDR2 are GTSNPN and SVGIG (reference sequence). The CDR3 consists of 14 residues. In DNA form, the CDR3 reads TGTGCCTGGAGTGGGGGGATTGGCACCGGGGAGCTGTTTTTT. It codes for CAWSGGIGTGELFF. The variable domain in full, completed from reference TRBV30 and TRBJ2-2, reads SQTIHQWPATLVQPVGSPLSLECTVEGTSNPNLYWYRQAAGRGLQLLFYSVGIGQISSEVPQNLSASRPQDRQFILSSKKLLLSDSGFYLCAWSGGIGTGELFFGEGSRLTVL.

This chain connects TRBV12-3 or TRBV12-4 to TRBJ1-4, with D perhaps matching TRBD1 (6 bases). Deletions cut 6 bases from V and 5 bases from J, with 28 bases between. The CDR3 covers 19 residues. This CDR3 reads CASRVGYADSRGQNEKLFF. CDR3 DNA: TGTGCCAGCAGGGTTGGTTACGCAGATAGCAGGGGTCAGAATGAAAAACTGTTTTTT.

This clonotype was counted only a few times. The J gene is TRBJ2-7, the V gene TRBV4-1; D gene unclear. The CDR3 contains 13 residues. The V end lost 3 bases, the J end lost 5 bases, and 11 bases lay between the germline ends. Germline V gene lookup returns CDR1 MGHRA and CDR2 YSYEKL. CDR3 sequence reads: CASSQGLRNEQYF. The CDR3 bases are TGCGCCAGCAGCCAGGGTCTACGGAACGAGCAGTACTTC.

CDR3 nucleotides: TGTGCCAGCAGCTTAGTCTTGTCGGCCGGGGAGCTGTTTTTT. Protein sequence: CASSLVLSAGELFF. The gene calls are TRBV7-9 and TRBJ2-2; the D is unclear. This CDR3 has 14 residues. Germline loops: CDR1 SEHNR, CDR2 FQNEAQ (reference sequence). Trimming left V 1 base short and J 6 bases short, with 9 bases between.

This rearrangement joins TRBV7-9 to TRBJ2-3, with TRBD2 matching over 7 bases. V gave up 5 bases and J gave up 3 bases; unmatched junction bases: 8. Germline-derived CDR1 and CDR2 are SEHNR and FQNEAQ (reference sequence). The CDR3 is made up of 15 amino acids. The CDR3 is CASSPGAGATDTQYF. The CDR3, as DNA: TGTGCCAGCAGCCCAGGCGCGGGAGCAACAGATACGCAGTATTTT.

The CDR3 DNA sequence: TGCAGTGCTAGGCTCTATTCGTCCTTAGCGGGAGTCTCCTACGAGCAGTACTTC. Translated: CSARLYSSLAGVSYEQYF. The rearrangement links TRBV20-1 to TRBJ2-7; 9 bases match TRBD2. V trimming: 3 bases; J trimming: 0 bases; junction bases outside the gene matches: 15. Per the germline V gene, CDR1 is DFQATT and CDR2 is SNEGSKA (reference sequence). CDR3 length: 18 amino acids.

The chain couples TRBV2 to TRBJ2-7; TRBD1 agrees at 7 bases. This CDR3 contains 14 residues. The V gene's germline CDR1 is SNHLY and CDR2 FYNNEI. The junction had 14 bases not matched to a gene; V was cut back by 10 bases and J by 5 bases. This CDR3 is CATKPRDSGHEQYF. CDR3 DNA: TGTGCCACCAAACCCAGGGACAGTGGCCACGAGCAGTACTTC.

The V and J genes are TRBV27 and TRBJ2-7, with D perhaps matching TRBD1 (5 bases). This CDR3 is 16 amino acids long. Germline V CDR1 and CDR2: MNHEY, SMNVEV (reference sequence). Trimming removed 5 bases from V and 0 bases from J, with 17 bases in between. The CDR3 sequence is CASSLQGPPISYEQYF. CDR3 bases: TGTGCCAGCAGTCTCCAGGGCCCTCCGATCTCCTACGAGCAGTACTTC.

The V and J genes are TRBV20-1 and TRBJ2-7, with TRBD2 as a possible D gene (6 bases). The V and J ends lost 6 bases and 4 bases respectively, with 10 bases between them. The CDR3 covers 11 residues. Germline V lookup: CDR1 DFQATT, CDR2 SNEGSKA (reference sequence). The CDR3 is CSAQREYEQYF. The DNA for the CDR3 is TGCAGTGCCCAACGGGAGTACGAGCAGTACTTC.

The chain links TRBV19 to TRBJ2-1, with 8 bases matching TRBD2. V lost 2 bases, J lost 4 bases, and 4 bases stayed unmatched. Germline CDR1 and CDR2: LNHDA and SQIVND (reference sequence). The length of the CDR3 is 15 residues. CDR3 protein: CASSIRGGGYNEQFF. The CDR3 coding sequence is TGTGCCAGTAGTATACGAGGCGGGGGGTACAATGAGCAGTTCTTC.

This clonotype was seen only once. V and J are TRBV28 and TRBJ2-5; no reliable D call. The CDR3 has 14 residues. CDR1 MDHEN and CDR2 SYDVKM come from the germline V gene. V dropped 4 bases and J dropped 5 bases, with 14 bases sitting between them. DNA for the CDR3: TGTGCCAGCAGTTCCCAAACCGCCTGGGAGACCCAGTACTTC. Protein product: CASSSQTAWETQYF.

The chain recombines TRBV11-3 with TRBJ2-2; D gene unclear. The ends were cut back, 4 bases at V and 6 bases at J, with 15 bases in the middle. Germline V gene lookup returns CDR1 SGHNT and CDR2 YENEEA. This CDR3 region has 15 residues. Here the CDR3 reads CASSSRALGAGELFF. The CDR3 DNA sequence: TGTGCCAGCAGCTCCCGGGCCCTTGGCGCCGGGGAGCTGTTTTTT.

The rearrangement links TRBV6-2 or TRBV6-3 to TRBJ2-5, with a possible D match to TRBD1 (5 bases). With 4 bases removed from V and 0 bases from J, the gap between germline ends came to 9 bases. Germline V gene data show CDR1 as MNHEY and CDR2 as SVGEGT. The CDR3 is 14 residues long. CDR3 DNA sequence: TGTGCCAGCAGTTCCGACAGCTACCAAGAGACCCAGTACTTC. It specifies CASSSDSYQETQYF.

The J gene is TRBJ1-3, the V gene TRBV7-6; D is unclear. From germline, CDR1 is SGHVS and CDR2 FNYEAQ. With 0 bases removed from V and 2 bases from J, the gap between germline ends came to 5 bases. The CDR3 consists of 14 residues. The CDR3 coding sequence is TGTGCCAGCAGCTTAGCGAAACCTGGAAACACCATATATTTT. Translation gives CASSLAKPGNTIYF.

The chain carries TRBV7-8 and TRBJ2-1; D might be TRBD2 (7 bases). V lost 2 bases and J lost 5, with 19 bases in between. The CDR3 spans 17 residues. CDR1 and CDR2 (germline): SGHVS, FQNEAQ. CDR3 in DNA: TGTGCCAGCAGCTTACCAACCCGGGGAGGGGGTGACAATGAGCAGTTCTTC. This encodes CASSLPTRGGGDNEQFF. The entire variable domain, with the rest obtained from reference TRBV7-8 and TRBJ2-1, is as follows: GAGVSQSPRYKVAKRGQDVALRCDPISGHVSLFWYQQALGQGPEFLTYFQNEAQLDKSGLPSDRFFAERPEGSVSTLKIQRTQQEDSAVYLCASSLPTRGGGDNEQFFGPGTRLTVL.

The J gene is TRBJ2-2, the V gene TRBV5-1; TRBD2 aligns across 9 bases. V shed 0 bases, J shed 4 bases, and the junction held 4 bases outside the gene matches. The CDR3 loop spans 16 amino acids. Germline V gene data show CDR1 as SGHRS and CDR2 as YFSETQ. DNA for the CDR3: TGCGCCAGCAGCTTGGAGCTAGCGGGACCCACCGGGGAGCTGTTTTTT. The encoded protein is CASSLELAGPTGELFF.

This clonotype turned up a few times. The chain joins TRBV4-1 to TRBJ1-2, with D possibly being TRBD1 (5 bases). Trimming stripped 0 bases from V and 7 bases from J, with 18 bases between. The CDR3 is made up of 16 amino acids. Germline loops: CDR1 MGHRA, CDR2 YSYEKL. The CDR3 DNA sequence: TGCGCCAGCAGCCAAGATGGAGTTGGGGCAGTTACTGGCTACACCTTC. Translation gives CASSQDGVGAVTGYTF.

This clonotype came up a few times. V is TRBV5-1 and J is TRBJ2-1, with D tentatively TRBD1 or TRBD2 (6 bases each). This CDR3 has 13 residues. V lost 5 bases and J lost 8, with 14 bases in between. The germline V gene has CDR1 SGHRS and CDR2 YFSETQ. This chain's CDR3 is CASSGSGGHEQFF. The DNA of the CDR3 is TGCGCCAGCAGTGGCTCCGGGGGCCATGAGCAGTTCTTC.

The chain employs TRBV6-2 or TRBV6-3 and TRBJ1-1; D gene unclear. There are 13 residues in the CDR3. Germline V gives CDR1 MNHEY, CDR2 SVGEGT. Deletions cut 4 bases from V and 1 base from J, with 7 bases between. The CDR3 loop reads CASSSYRNTEAFF. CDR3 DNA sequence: TGTGCCAGCAGTTCCTACCGGAACACTGAAGCTTTCTTT.

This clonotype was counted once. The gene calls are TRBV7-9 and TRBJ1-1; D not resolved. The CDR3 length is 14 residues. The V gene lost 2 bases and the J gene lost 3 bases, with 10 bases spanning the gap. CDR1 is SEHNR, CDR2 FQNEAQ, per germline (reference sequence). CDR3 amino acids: CASSLTTLYTEAFF. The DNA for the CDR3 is TGTGCCAGCAGCTTAACCACACTTTACACTGAAGCTTTCTTT.

The chain's CDR3 is CASSSRSGTGAYEQYF. Here the CDR3 DNA reads TGTGCCAGCAGTTCCCGTTCCGGGACAGGGGCCTACGAGCAGTACTTC. The chain couples TRBV28 to TRBJ2-7; 10 bases agree with TRBD1. The V and J ends lost 4 bases and 2 bases, in that order; junction bases with no gene match: 8. Germline-derived CDR1 and CDR2 are MDHEN and SYDVKM. There are 16 residues in the CDR3.

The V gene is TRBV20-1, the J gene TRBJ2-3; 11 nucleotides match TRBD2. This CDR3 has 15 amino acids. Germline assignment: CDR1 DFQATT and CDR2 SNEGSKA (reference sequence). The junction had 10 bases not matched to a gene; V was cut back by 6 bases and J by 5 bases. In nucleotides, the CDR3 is TGCAGTGCCTTGCAACTAGCGGGAGTTGAAGATACGCAGTATTTT. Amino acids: CSALQLAGVEDTQYF.